The rows below give T cell receptor beta chains drawn from one sample of a study of T cell repertoires in cytomegalovirus infection. MiXCR, run by TCRdb on the reads, gives a single entry per CDR3 protein. This sample has about 230,000 distinct CDR3 sequences, with approximately 24% found just once. The sequenced material came from CD8+ T cells from PBMCs. The receptors derive from a human donor in good health (CMV status not recorded). Some clones in this sample may be carry-over from other donors' samples. CDR3s include the opening cysteine and the closing phenylalanine or tryptophan. D genes are given only for firm matches. Part of the rows lack a size; the others show once, few, many or a class for expanded clones.

clone_size	v_call	d_call	j_call	cdr3_nt	cdr3_aa
-	TRBV2	-	TRBJ1-5	TGTGCCAGCAAAGGGGAACACAATAGCAATCAGCCCCAGCATTTT	CASKGEHNSNQPQHF
few	TRBV20-1	TRBD2	TRBJ2-1	TGCAGTGCGGAGTCACTAGCGGGGGGCAACCCCTACAATGAGCAGTTCTTC	CSAESLAGGNPYNEQFF
-	TRBV28	-	TRBJ2-3	TGTGCCAGCAGTTTAGGACAGTCCAGCACAGATACGCAGTATTTT	CASSLGQSSTDTQYF
many	TRBV7-8	TRBD2	TRBJ2-5	TGTGCCAGCACCCTCCGGGAGCGGGGGGGCCCAGAGACCCAGTACTTC	CASTLRERGGPETQYF
-	TRBV23-1	TRBD1	TRBJ1-2	TGCGCCAGCAGTCAATCACCCGCCCCGACAGGGCGGTATCGTCGACGTAACTATGGCTACACCTTC	CASSQSPAPTGRYRRRNYGYTF
few	TRBV4-1	-	TRBJ1-2	TGCGCCAGCAGCCAACCAGCCCCGGCCGGGAACACTGGCTACACCTTC	CASSQPAPAGNTGYTF
-	TRBV6-4	TRBD2	TRBJ2-1	TGTGCCAGCAGTCCGGGACTAGCGGGGGGGGTGACCTACAATGAGCAGTTCTTC	CASSPGLAGGVTYNEQFF
-	TRBV7-9	TRBD2	TRBJ2-3	TGTGCCAGCAGCGGACCTAGCGGGGTGGTCACAGATACGCAGTATTTT	CASSGPSGVVTDTQYF
many	TRBV3-1	-	TRBJ2-5	TGTGCCAGCAGCCAAGGAGGATTCCAAGAGACCCAGTACTTC	CASSQGGFQETQYF
-	TRBV15	TRBD1	TRBJ2-7	TGTGCCACCAGCACCGATACAGGGGAATTTCACTACGAGCAGTACTTC	CATSTDTGEFHYEQYF
many	TRBV7-9	-	TRBJ2-7	TGTGCCAGCAGCCCACAGGGACGCTACGAGCAGTACTTC	CASSPQGRYEQYF
many	TRBV6-5	-	TRBJ2-7	TGTGCCAGCAGTTATACTATCTCCTACGAGCAGTACTTC	CASSYTISYEQYF
few	TRBV2	-	TRBJ1-1	TGTGCCAGCATCACCGGCCAGAACACTGAAGCTTTCTTT	CASITGQNTEAFF
-	TRBV4-1	TRBD1	TRBJ2-7	TGCGCCAGCAGCCAAGATCTAGGGACAGGGGACTACGAGCAGTACTTC	CASSQDLGTGDYEQYF
many	TRBV7-2	-	TRBJ1-5	TGTGCCAGCAGCTTATTTAACAGCAATCAGCCCCAGCATTTT	CASSLFNSNQPQHF
-	TRBV4-1	-	TRBJ2-7	TGCGCCAGCAGCCAAGAACCAGGGCGTAAAATGGACGAGCAGTACTTC	CASSQEPGRKMDEQYF
many	TRBV7-9	TRBD1	TRBJ1-2	TGTGCCAGCAGCTTTGGCGGGACAGGGGAATTTAGCGGCTACACCTTC	CASSFGGTGEFSGYTF
many	TRBV11-1	-	TRBJ2-1	TGTGCCAGCAGCTGGGGGGGCATCGCTGAGCAGTTCTTC	CASSWGGIAEQFF
-	TRBV27	TRBD1	TRBJ1-2	TGTGCCAGCAGTTTATCCGGGACAGGGTTTTGGAACTATGGCTACACCTTC	CASSLSGTGFWNYGYTF
many	TRBV24-1	-	TRBJ2-1	TGTGCCACCAGTGATTTAGGGCCCGACAATGAGCAGTTCTTC	CATSDLGPDNEQFF